This entry lists 30 T cell receptor beta chains sequenced from one sample in a study of blood T cell repertoires in COVID-19 (dated by TCRdb to the early 2020s). Receptors were amplified or captured by the immunoSEQ multiplex PCR assay. TCRdb mirrors the immuneACCESS table, restricted to in-frame sequences. Some clones are absent from its copies; in checked studies, under half trace to an unresolved V gene, and the reason for the others is unknown. Within this sample are approximately 50,000 clones, with 92% of them counted one time only. The ten most abundant clones make up about 4.5% of the sample. Sequencing was carried out using peripheral blood. The receptors come from a man over 45 with active COVID-19.

This chain links TRBV19 with TRBJ1-1, with 8 bases identical to TRBD1. The CDR3 runs to 16 residues. Germline CDR1 is LNHDA and CDR2 is SQIVND (reference sequence). With 5 bases clipped from V and 0 bases from J, the junction kept 8 bases outside the gene matches. CDR3 loop: CASSSRTGKMNTEAFF. The CDR3 nucleotides are TGTGCCAGTAGTTCCCGGACAGGGAAGATGAACACTGAAGCTTTCTTT. Looking up the rest from reference TRBV19 and TRBJ1-1 gives the full variable domain: DGGITQSPKYLFRKEGQNVTLSCEQNLNHDAMYWYRQDPGQGLRLIYYSQIVNDFQKGDIAEGYSVSREKKESFPLTVTSAQKNPTAFYLCASSSRTGKMNTEAFFGQGTRLTVV.

This clone was detected once. The V and J genes are TRBV19 and TRBJ1-5; D is uncertain. The CDR3 runs 14 residues. V gave up 4 bases and J gave up 1 base, with 8 bases separating them. Germline CDR1 LNHDA, CDR2 SQIVND (reference sequence). For the CDR3, the DNA is TGTGCCAGTAGTAGTTTCAAAAGCAATCAGCCCCAGCATTTT. Translating it yields CASSSFKSNQPQHF. Using reference TRBV19 and TRBJ1-5 for the parts outside the CDR3, the full variable domain is DGGITQSPKYLFRKEGQNVTLSCEQNLNHDAMYWYRQDPGQGLRLIYYSQIVNDFQKGDIAEGYSVSREKKESFPLTVTSAQKNPTAFYLCASSSFKSNQPQHFGDGTRLSIL.

The CDR3 nucleotides read TGTGCCATCGGAGATAGTGAGCGGGGGGGCCGTTTAATGGCCAACGTCCTGACTTTC. Residues: CAIGDSERGGRLMANVLTF. The rearrangement links TRBV24-1 to TRBJ2-6, with 10 nucleotides matching TRBD2. The CDR3 length is 19 residues. The germline CDR1 and CDR2 sequences are KGHDR and SFDVKD. V trimming: 11 bases; J trimming: 6 bases; junction bases outside the gene matches: 21.

This chain connects TRBV9 to TRBJ1-3, with D possibly matching TRBD1 (5 bases). The V end lost 0 bases, the J end lost 7 bases, and 17 bases lay between the germline ends. Germline CDR1 is SGDLS and CDR2 is YYNGEE. The CDR3 extends over 16 amino acids. The CDR3 loop reads CASSVDGGMGLNTIYF. In DNA, the CDR3 is TGTGCCAGCAGCGTAGATGGGGGGATGGGGTTGAACACCATATATTTT.

The rearrangement joins TRBV19 to TRBJ1-6, with D possibly matching TRBD1 (6 bases). Trimming shortened V by 4 bases and J by 7 bases, and 17 bases separated the two germline ends. Per the germline V gene, CDR1 is LNHDA and CDR2 is SQIVND (reference sequence). The CDR3 consists of 16 residues. The CDR3 bases are TGTGCCAGTAGTACTACGTGGACAGAGCGAAATTCACCCCTCCACTTT. This codes for CASSTTWTERNSPLHF.

The sample holds one count of this clone. V usage is TRBV7-3 and J usage is TRBJ2-6; 8 nucleotides align to TRBD2. The length of the CDR3 is 17 residues. Germline loops: CDR1 SGHTA, CDR2 FQGTGA. V gave up 2 bases and J gave up 0 bases; unmatched junction bases: 3. The CDR3 reads CASSLAGGSSGANVLTF. In DNA form, the CDR3 reads TGTGCCAGCAGCTTAGCGGGGGGATCCTCTGGGGCCAACGTCCTGACTTTC.

CDR3 residues: CASSLAKQASGGPYEQYF. The CDR3 nucleotides are TGTGCCAGCAGCTTGGCGAAGCAGGCTAGCGGGGGGCCTTACGAGCAGTACTTC. The rearrangement links TRBV5-4 to TRBJ2-7; 11 bases are a match to TRBD2. The length of the CDR3 is 18 residues. The V gene end was trimmed by 0 bases and the J gene end by 4 bases; junction bases not matched to a gene: 12. Germline assignment: CDR1 SGHNT and CDR2 YYREEE (reference sequence).

The rearrangement uses TRBV10-3 and TRBJ2-6; D is undetermined. Germline CDR1 and CDR2: ENHRY and SYGVKD. This CDR3 is 13 amino acids long. The ends were cut back, 7 bases at V and 0 bases at J, with 4 bases in the middle. CDR3 residues: CAITSSGANVLTF. The CDR3 coding sequence is TGTGCCATCACTAGCTCTGGGGCCAACGTCCTGACTTTC.

This clone was seen just once. The chain is built from TRBV10-3 and TRBJ1-1; possible D gene TRBD1, 5 bases. The CDR3 has 14 amino acids. The V end was cut by 10 bases, the J end by 2 bases, with 17 bases between. From germline, CDR1 is ENHRY and CDR2 SYGVKD. CDR3 loop: CASSATGSNTEAFF. The DNA of the CDR3 is TGTGCCAGCTCCGCTACAGGTTCCAACACTGAAGCTTTCTTT.

The rearrangement joins TRBV11-3 to TRBJ2-1; a weak D match, TRBD2 (6 bases). The CDR3 length is 15 residues. Trimming stripped 2 bases from V and 0 bases from J, with 8 bases between. Per germline, CDR1 SGHNT and CDR2 YENEEA. The CDR3 sequence is CASSLLATSYNEQFF. Written as DNA, the CDR3 is TGTGCCAGCAGCTTACTAGCGACCTCCTACAATGAGCAGTTCTTC.

This chain links TRBV10-3 with TRBJ2-6; tentative D call: TRBD1 (5 bases). Germline V gene sequence: CDR1 ENHRY, CDR2 SYGVKD. The CDR3 has 17 amino acids. V gave up 5 bases and J gave up 3 bases, with 17 bases separating them. CDR3: CAISPRIGADGANVLTF. DNA of the CDR3: TGTGCCATCAGTCCCCGAATTGGGGCAGATGGGGCCAACGTCCTGACTTTC.

In this sample, this clone turned up once. This chain links TRBV5-1 with TRBJ2-2; perhaps TRBD2 as D (6 bases). This CDR3 contains 15 residues. From germline, CDR1 is SGHRS and CDR2 YFSETQ. The ends were cut back, 0 bases at V and 4 bases at J, with 10 bases in the middle. In DNA, the CDR3 is TGCGCCAGCAGCTTGGGCCGAGCGGGCACCGGGGAGCTGTTTTTT. Amino acids: CASSLGRAGTGELFF.

The chain uses TRBV7-8 and TRBJ2-1; TRBD2 matches 12 bases. The CDR3 consists of 17 residues. V shed 5 bases and J 6 bases; nucleotides not matched to a gene: 11. Germline V gives CDR1 SGHVS, CDR2 FQNEAQ. This CDR3 reads CASSLPGLAGPRNEQFF. For the CDR3, the DNA is TGTGCCAGCAGCCTCCCGGGACTAGCGGGTCCCCGCAATGAGCAGTTCTTC.

As DNA, the CDR3 is TGTGCCAGCAGTCCCAGACAGGGTCCTAATGAAAAACTGTTTTTT. Its protein product is CASSPRQGPNEKLFF. V usage is TRBV6-5 and J usage is TRBJ1-4; 7 bases are a match to TRBD1. This CDR3 spans 15 amino acids. Trimming cost V 5 bases and J 3 bases; bases outside gene matches: 6. Germline V gene data show CDR1 as MNHEY and CDR2 as SVGAGI.

The chain links TRBV27 to TRBJ2-1; 7 bases agree with TRBD1. The V segment lost 6 bases and the J segment 0 bases; nucleotides outside the gene matches: 2. This CDR3 spans 14 amino acids. The germline V gene has CDR1 MNHEY and CDR2 SMNVEV (reference sequence). The CDR3 region has the DNA TGTGCCAGCAGCACAGGGGCCTCCTACAATGAGCAGTTCTTC. It translates to CASSTGASYNEQFF.

The chain is built from TRBV7-9 and TRBJ2-2; maybe TRBD2 (5 bases). Germline CDR1 SEHNR, CDR2 FQNEAQ (reference sequence). V was cut by 6 bases and J by 4 bases, with 15 bases left in between. The CDR3 covers 15 residues. The CDR3 sequence is CASRGVGAGTGELFF. DNA for the CDR3: TGTGCCAGCAGGGGTGTGGGAGCCGGCACCGGGGAGCTGTTTTTT.

The J gene is TRBJ2-1, the V gene TRBV27, with D unclear. Germline CDR1 is MNHEY and CDR2 is SMNVEV (reference sequence). V was clipped by 3 bases and J by 4 bases, with 10 bases between them. This CDR3 is built from 14 residues. The CDR3 region is CASSFETPYNEQFF. CDR3 coding DNA: TGTGCCAGCAGTTTTGAGACACCTTACAATGAGCAGTTCTTC.

This clone appeared once. J is TRBJ2-7 and V is TRBV2, with TRBD1 matching 9 bases. CDR1 and CDR2 (germline): SNHLY, FYNNEI. After removal of 5 bases from V and 6 bases from J, the junction contained 5 bases not matched to a gene. The CDR3 is made up of 13 amino acids. The CDR3 nucleotides read TGTGCCAGCAGTCTGGGACAGGGATTCGAGCAGTACTTC. Translation: CASSLGQGFEQYF.

This clone occurred once. The V call is TRBV7-9, the J call TRBJ2-1, with D perhaps matching TRBD2 (6 bases). CDR3 length: 12 residues. The germline gives CDR1 SEHNR, CDR2 FQNEAQ (reference sequence). The V and J ends lost 2 bases and 9 bases respectively, with 8 bases between them. CDR3 amino acids: CASSLTGGEQFF. The CDR3 DNA sequence: TGTGCCAGCAGCTTAACCGGGGGTGAGCAGTTCTTC.

V usage is TRBV5-6 and J usage is TRBJ2-2; D possibly corresponds to TRBD1 (6 bases). Trimming cost V 4 bases and J 4 bases, with 23 bases left between them. The germline V gene has CDR1 SGHDT and CDR2 YYEEEE. The CDR3 has 18 residues. CDR3 protein: CASSLPGAWGRGTGELFF. Written as DNA, the CDR3 is TGTGCCAGCAGCCTCCCCGGTGCTTGGGGGCGAGGCACCGGGGAGCTGTTTTTT. The entire variable domain, with the rest obtained from reference TRBV5-6 and TRBJ2-2, is as follows: DAGVTQSPTHLIKTRGQQVTLRCSPKSGHDTVSWYQQALGQGPQFIFQYYEEEERQRGNFPDRFSGHQFPNYSSELNVNALLLGDSALYLCASSLPGAWGRGTGELFFGEGSRLTVL.

Note on this clone: It is unclear where the CDR3 begins or ends on the DNA, so no DNA is shown, and the CDR3 is as TCRdb lists it. The V gene is TRBV7-2, the J gene TRBJ2-2; TRBD1 is the table's D call and was not checked against the DNA. Germline V gene data show CDR1 as SGHTA and CDR2 as FQGNSA. 15 amino acids form the CDR3, both terminal residues included. The CDR3 sequence is CASSFGPGQPGELFF.

The chain links TRBV19 to TRBJ1-5, with 9 bases matching TRBD1. After removal of 10 bases from V and 2 bases from J, the junction contained 6 bases not matched to a gene. This CDR3 is built from 14 residues. Germline V gene data show CDR1 as LNHDA and CDR2 as SQIVND (reference sequence). CDR3 amino acids: CATHRGHGNQPQHF. For the CDR3, the DNA is TGTGCCACTCACAGGGGGCACGGCAATCAGCCCCAGCATTTT.

The chain employs TRBV2 and TRBJ1-1; weak D call: TRBD1 (5 bases). Looked up from germline, CDR1 is SNHLY and CDR2 is FYNNEI. The CDR3 extends over 14 amino acids. Trimming took 2 bases from V and 3 from J, leaving 10 bases between them. CDR3 DNA: TGTGCCAGCAGTGAATCCGGGGGGGACACTGAAGCTTTCTTT. Its protein product is CASSESGGDTEAFF.

This chain connects TRBV7-8 to TRBJ2-7, with D perhaps TRBD2 (5 bases). The germline CDR1 and CDR2 sequences are SGHVS and FQNEAQ. There are 14 residues in the CDR3. The ends were cut back, 3 bases at V and 1 base at J, with 10 bases in the middle. CDR3: CASSLGSGSYEQYF. For the CDR3, the DNA is TGTGCCAGCAGCTTGGGGAGCGGTTCCTACGAGCAGTACTTC.

The chain has TRBV10-3 and TRBJ1-5; 12 nucleotides line up with TRBD1. This CDR3 has 19 residues. Germline V CDR1 and CDR2: ENHRY, SYGVKD. The V segment lost 0 bases and the J segment 4 bases; nucleotides outside the gene matches: 10. CDR3 sequence (DNA): TGTGCCATCAGTGAGTCCTCCGGGACAGGGGGCTTGGGTAATCAGCCCCAGCATTTT. This gives the protein CAISESSGTGGLGNQPQHF.

This chain connects TRBV11-3 to TRBJ1-4; 8 bases align to TRBD1. Looked up from germline, CDR1 is SGHNT and CDR2 is YENEEA. The CDR3 extends over 16 amino acids. J gave up 4 bases and V 7 bases, and 11 bases lay outside the gene matches. The CDR3 sequence: CASTDRGRTGNEKLFF. The CDR3 DNA reads TGTGCCAGCACCGACAGGGGAAGGACGGGTAATGAAAAACTGTTTTTT.

This chain connects TRBV27 to TRBJ1-2; D is uncertain. CDR1 and CDR2 (germline): MNHEY, SMNVEV (reference sequence). Trimming removed 3 bases at V and 4 bases at J, with 9 bases between. This CDR3 region has 13 residues. The CDR3 here is CASSLSDRYGYTF. CDR3 sequence (DNA): TGTGCCAGCAGTTTGAGCGACCGCTATGGCTACACCTTC.

The chain links TRBV18 to TRBJ2-2; D is perhaps TRBD2 (5 bases). Per germline, CDR1 KGHSH and CDR2 LQKENI. Trimming removed 0 bases at V and 2 bases at J, with 16 bases between. The CDR3 runs 18 residues. The CDR3 loop is CASSPPGRRILNTGELFF. CDR3 in DNA: TGTGCCAGCTCACCACCTGGCAGGAGGATCTTAAACACCGGGGAGCTGTTTTTT. The full variable domain, with the rest looked up from reference TRBV18 and TRBJ2-2, is NAGVMQNPRHLVRRRGQEARLRCSPMKGHSHVYWYRQLPEEGLKFMVYLQKENIIDESGMPKERFSAEFPKEGPSILRIQQVVRGDSAAYFCASSPPGRRILNTGELFFGEGSRLTVL.

This chain connects TRBV11-2 to TRBJ2-5, with D possibly matching TRBD2 (6 bases). The germline V and J ends were trimmed by 4 bases and 9 bases, with 27 bases remaining between them. Germline values: CDR1 SGHAT, CDR2 FQNNGV. There are 17 residues in the CDR3. The CDR3 sequence: CASSSTAGLNDRRAQYF. CDR3 bases: TGTGCCAGCAGCTCGACCGCGGGACTCAACGACCGTAGGGCCCAGTACTTC.

The rearrangement links TRBV11-3 to TRBJ2-6, with 12 bases that match TRBD1. The trim removed 3 bases at V and 3 bases at J, leaving 6 bases unmatched. Germline lookup yields CDR1 SGHNT and CDR2 YENEEA. This CDR3 comprises 18 residues. This chain's CDR3 is CASSFWDRGRVGANVLTF. DNA for the CDR3: TGTGCCAGCAGCTTTTGGGACAGGGGGCGCGTTGGGGCCAACGTCCTGACTTTC.